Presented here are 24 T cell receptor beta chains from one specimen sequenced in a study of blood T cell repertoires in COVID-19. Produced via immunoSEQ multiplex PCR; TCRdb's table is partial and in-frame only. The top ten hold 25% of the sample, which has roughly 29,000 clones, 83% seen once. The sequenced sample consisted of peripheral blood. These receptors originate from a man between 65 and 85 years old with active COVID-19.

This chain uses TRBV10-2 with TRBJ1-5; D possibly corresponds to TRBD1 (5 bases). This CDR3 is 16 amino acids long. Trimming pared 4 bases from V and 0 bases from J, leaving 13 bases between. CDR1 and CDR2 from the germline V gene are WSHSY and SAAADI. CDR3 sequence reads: CASSVFGTDSNQPQHF. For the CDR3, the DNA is TGCGCCAGCAGTGTTTTCGGGACTGATAGCAATCAGCCCCAGCATTTT.

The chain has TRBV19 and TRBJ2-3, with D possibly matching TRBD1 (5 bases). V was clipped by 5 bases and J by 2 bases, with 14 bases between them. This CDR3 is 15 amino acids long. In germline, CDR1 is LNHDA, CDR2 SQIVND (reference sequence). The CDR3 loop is CASSPRTTLTDTQYF. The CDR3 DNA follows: TGTGCCAGTAGTCCCCGGACAACTCTCACAGATACGCAGTATTTT.

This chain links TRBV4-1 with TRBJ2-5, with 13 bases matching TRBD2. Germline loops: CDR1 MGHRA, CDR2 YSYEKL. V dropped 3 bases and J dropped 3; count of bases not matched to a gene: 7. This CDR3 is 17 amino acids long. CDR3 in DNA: TGCGCCAGCAGCCATAGGACTAGCGGGGGCCGAAAAGAGACCCAGTACTTC. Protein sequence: CASSHRTSGGRKETQYF.

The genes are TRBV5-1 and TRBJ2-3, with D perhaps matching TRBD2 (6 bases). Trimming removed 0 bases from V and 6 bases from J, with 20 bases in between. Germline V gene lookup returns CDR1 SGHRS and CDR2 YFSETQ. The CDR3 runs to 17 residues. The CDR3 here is CASSLARRGAPPDTQYF. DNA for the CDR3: TGCGCCAGCAGCTTGGCACGGCGGGGCGCGCCCCCTGATACGCAGTATTTT.

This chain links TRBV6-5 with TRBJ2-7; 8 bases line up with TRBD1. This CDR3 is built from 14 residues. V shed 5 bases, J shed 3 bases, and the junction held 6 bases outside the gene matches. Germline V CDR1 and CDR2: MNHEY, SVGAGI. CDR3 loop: CASSRDRLLYEQYF. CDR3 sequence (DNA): TGTGCCAGCAGTCGGGACAGGCTCCTCTACGAGCAGTACTTC.

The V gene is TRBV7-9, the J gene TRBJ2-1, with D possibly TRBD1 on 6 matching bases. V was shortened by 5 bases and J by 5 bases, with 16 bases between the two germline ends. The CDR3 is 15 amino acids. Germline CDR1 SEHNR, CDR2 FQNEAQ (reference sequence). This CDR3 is CASSPSGTTNNEQFF. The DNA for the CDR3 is TGTGCCAGCAGCCCCTCGGGGACAACCAACAATGAGCAGTTCTTC. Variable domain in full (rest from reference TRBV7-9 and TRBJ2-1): DTGVSQNPRHKITKRGQNVTFRCDPISEHNRLYWYRQTLGQGPEFLTYFQNEAQLEKSRLLSDRFSAERPKGSFSTLEIQRTEQGDSAMYLCASSPSGTTNNEQFFGPGTRLTVL.

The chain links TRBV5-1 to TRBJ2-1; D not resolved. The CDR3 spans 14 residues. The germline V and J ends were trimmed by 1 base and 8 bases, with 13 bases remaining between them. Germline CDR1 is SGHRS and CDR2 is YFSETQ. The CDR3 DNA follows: TGCGCCAGCAGCTTGTCACCGGTCTCGGATGAGCAGTTCTTC. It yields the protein CASSLSPVSDEQFF. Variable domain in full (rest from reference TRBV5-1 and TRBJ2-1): KAGVTQTPRYLIKTRGQQVTLSCSPISGHRSVSWYQQTPGQGLQFLFEYFSETQRNKGNFPGRFSGRQFSNSRSEMNVSTLELGDSALYLCASSLSPVSDEQFFGPGTRLTVL.

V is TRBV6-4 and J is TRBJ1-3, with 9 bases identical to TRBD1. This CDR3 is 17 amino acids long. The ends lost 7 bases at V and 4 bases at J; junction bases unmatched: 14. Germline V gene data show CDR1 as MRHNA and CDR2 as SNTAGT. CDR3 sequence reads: CASTPEGDREEGNTIYF. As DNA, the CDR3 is TGTGCCAGCACCCCCGAGGGGGACAGGGAGGAGGGAAACACCATATATTTT.

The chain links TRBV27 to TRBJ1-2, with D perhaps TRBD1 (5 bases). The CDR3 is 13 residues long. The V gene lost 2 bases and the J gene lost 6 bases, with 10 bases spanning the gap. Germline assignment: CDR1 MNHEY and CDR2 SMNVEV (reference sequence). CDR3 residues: CASSLKRGDGYTF. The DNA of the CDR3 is TGTGCCAGCAGTTTAAAAAGGGGTGATGGCTACACCTTC.

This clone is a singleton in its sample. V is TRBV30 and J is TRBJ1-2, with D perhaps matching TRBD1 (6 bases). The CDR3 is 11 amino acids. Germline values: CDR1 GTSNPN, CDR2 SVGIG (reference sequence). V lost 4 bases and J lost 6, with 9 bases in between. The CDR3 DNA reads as TGTGCCTGGACTAAGGGGGATGGCTACACCTTC. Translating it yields CAWTKGDGYTF.

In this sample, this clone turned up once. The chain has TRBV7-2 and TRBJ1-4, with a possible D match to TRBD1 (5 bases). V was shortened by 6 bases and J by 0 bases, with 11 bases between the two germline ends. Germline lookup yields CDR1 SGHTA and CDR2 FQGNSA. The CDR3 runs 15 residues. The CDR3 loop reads CASSVGGATNEKLFF. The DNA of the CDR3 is TGTGCCAGCAGTGTCGGGGGGGCAACTAATGAAAAACTGTTTTTT. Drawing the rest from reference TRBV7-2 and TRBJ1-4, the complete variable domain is GAGVSQSPSNKVTEKGKDVELRCDPISGHTALYWYRQSLGQGLEFLIYFQGNSAPDKSGLPSDRFSAERTGGSVSTLTIQRTQQEDSAVYLCASSVGGATNEKLFFGSGTQLSVL.

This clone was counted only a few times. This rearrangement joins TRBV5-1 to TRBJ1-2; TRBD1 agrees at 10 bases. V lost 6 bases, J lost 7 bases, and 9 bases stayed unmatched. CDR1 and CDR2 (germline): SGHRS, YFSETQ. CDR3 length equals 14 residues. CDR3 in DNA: TGCGCCAGCAAACAGGACAGGGGGGGACGTGGCTACACCTTC. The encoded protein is CASKQDRGGRGYTF.

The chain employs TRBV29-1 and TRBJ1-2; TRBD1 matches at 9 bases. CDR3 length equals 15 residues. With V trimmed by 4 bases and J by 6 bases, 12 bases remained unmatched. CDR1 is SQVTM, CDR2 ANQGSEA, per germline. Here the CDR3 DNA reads TGCAGCGTTGGTCAGGACAGGGGCGGTCTGGATGGCTACACCTTC. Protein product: CSVGQDRGGLDGYTF.

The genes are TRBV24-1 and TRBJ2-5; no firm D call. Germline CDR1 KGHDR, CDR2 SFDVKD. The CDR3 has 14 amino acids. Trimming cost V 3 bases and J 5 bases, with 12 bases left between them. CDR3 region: CATSDRATGETQYF. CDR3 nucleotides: TGTGCCACCAGTGATCGAGCCACCGGGGAGACCCAGTACTTC.

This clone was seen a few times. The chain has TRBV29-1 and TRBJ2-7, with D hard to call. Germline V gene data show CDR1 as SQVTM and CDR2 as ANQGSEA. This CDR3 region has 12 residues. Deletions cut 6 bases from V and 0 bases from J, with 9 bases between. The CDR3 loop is CSVAFSSYEQYF. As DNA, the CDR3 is TGCAGCGTGGCCTTCAGCTCCTACGAGCAGTACTTC.

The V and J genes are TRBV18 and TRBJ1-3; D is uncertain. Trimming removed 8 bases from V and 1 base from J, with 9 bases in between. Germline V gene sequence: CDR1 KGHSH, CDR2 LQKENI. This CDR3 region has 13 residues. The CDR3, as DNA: TGTGCCAGCCTCTTCGGGTCTGGAAACACCATATATTTT. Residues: CASLFGSGNTIYF.

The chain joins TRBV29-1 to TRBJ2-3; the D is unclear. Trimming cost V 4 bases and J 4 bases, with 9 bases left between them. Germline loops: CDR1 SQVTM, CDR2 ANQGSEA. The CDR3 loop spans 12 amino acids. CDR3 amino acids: CSVASLADTQYF. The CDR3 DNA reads TGCAGCGTTGCGTCCCTCGCAGATACGCAGTATTTT.

For the CDR3, the DNA is TGTGCCATCAGTGGCGGATCTCAAGAGACCCAGTACTTC. Its translation is CAISGGSQETQYF. The V and J genes are TRBV10-3 and TRBJ2-5; D unresolved. Trimming took off 4 bases at V and 2 bases at J, with 8 bases between the two ends. Germline CDR1 is ENHRY and CDR2 is SYGVKD. The CDR3 consists of 13 residues.

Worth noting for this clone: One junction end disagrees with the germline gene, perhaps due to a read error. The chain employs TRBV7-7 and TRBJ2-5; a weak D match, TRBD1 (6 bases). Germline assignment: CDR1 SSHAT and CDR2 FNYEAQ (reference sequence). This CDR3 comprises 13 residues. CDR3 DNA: TGTGCTAGCAGCTTTTCCAGGGGAGAGACCCAGTACTTC. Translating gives CASSFSRGETQYF.

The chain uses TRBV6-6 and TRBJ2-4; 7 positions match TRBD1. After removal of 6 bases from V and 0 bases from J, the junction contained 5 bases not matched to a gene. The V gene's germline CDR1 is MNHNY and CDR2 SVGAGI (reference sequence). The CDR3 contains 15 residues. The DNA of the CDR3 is TGTGCCAGCAGCCTGACAGGGATAGCCAAAAACATTCAGTACTTC. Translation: CASSLTGIAKNIQYF.

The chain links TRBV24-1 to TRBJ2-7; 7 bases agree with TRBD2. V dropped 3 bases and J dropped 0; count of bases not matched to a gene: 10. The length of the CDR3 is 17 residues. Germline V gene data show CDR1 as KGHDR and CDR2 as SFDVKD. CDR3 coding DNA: TGTGCCACCAGTGATCGAACTCAAGCGGGAAGCTCCTACGAGCAGTACTTC. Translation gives CATSDRTQAGSSYEQYF.

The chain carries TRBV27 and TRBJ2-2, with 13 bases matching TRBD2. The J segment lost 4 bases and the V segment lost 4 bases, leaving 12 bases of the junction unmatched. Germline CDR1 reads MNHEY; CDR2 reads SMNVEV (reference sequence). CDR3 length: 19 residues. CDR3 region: CASSYAGLAGRRGTGELFF. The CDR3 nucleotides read TGTGCCAGCAGTTATGCGGGACTAGCGGGGCGCCGGGGCACCGGGGAGCTGTTTTTT.

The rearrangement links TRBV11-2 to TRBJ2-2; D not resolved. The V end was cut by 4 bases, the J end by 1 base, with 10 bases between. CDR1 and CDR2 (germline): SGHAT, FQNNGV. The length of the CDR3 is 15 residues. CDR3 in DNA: TGTGCCAGCAGCTCCGGGTTCTTGAACACCGGGGAGCTGTTTTTT. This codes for CASSSGFLNTGELFF.

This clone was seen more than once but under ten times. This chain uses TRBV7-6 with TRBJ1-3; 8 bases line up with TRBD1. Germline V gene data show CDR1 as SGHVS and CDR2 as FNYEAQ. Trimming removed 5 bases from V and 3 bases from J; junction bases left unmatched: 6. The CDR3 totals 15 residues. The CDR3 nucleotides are TGTGCCAGCAGCCTTAGCAGGGGGCTTGGAAACACCATATATTTT. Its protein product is CASSLSRGLGNTIYF.